This T cell receptor (beta chain) stems from a study of Ad26.COV2.S vaccination and SARS-CoV-2 variants. In the study overall: Donor was in the COV1001 Ad26.COV2.S trial arm. Recipients of Ad26.COV2.S got it intramuscularly, once or twice 56 days apart. Broader study findings: Vaccinees reportedly had broad spike-specific CD8+ and CD4+ T cell responses. Measurements of TCR breadth and depth may have given underestimates of the total T cell responses.

A word on this clone: Antigen unknown.

Treatment given: over 15 received Ad26.COV2.S at low or high dose, single or two shots; about 5 received placebo; per-sample allocation not given. It was on day 63 after the first vaccine or placebo injection that samples were taken. This table comes from immunoSEQ multiplex PCR, and its TCRdb copy is limited to in-frame clones, with some not included. The sample includes 430,000 or so clones, 89% of them seen just once. The V end lost 4 bases, the J end lost 7 bases, and 19 bases lay between the germline ends. The CDR3 covers 15 residues. Germline CDR1 is MNHEY and CDR2 is SVGAGI. The chain links TRBV6-5 to TRBJ1-2, with D maybe TRBD1 (5 bases). The sample was peripheral blood, taken in a trial of Ad26.COV2.S vaccine versus placebo. The receptor comes from a person between 18 and 65 years old who received the Ad26.COV2.S COVID-19 vaccine or a placebo. CDR3 sequence (DNA): TGTGCCAGCAGTTTAGACAGCTCCCTATTCGGTGGCTACACCTTC. Its protein product is CASSLDSSLFGGYTF.